This T cell receptor (beta chain) is from a study of blood T cell repertoires in COVID-19. Overall study: T cells, B-cell-depleted T cells, or PBMCs supplied cDNA or gDNA.

Authors' methods: For nucleated cells, counts were estimated from reference gene primer amplification. Sequencing was performed with immunoSEQ multiplex PCR; in TCRdb, only in-frame clones are kept and a portion is missing. V and J calls and clone size follow that table, whereas D and trimming were derived from the DNA. Of about 69,000 clones listed, roughly 79% were seen once; the top ten hold approximately 45%. The CDR3 consists of 12 residues. V gave up 5 bases and J gave up 5 bases; unmatched junction bases: 3. Germline loops: CDR1 SQVTM, CDR2 ANQGSEA. The sequencing sample was made of peripheral blood. The receptor comes from a human donor in a cohort sampled during active COVID-19. The V call is TRBV29-1, the J call TRBJ2-7; 10 bases agree with TRBD1. Here the CDR3 reads CSVRQGANEQYF. The CDR3 nucleotides read TGCAGCGTTCGACAGGGGGCGAACGAGCAGTACTTC.